The T cell receptor beta chain described here comes from a study of blood T cell repertoires in COVID-19. Study-level background: Material from acute and convalescent COVID-19 was sourced from the United States, Italy and Spain. The analysed material was cDNA or gDNA that came from T cells, B-cell-depleted T cells, or PBMCs.

Trimming cost V 5 bases and J 3 bases; bases outside gene matches: 9. The CDR3 length is 16 residues. The germline CDR1 and CDR2 sequences are LNHDA and SQIVND (reference sequence). Under the authors' procedure: For nucleated cells, counts were estimated from reference gene primer amplification. Some clones are missing from TCRdb's copy, which holds only in-frame ones; the method was immunoSEQ multiplex PCR. V, J and clone size were drawn from that table, and D and trimming were deduced from the DNA. The sample lists some 170,000 clones; less than 90% were seen once. Source material: PBMCs or T cells enriched from blood (not recorded which). This receptor was identified in a human donor with acute COVID-19. The donor label of this sample is uncertain. The rearrangement uses TRBV19 and TRBJ1-5; 8 bases fit TRBD1. The CDR3: CASSPWTGKHNQPQHF. CDR3 in DNA: TGTGCCAGTAGTCCTTGGACAGGGAAACACAATCAGCCCCAGCATTTT. Using reference TRBV19 and TRBJ1-5 for the parts outside the CDR3, the full variable domain is DGGITQSPKYLFRKEGQNVTLSCEQNLNHDAMYWYRQDPGQGLRLIYYSQIVNDFQKGDIAEGYSVSREKKESFPLTVTSAQKNPTAFYLCASSPWTGKHNQPQHFGDGTRLSIL.